This TCR beta chain was sequenced for a study of blood T cell repertoires in COVID-19. Background on the study: Material from acute and convalescent COVID-19 was sourced from the United States, Italy and Spain. In each case, the material was cDNA or gDNA derived from T cells, B-cell-depleted T cells, or PBMCs.

V lost 4 bases to trimming and J lost 4 bases; unmatched junction nucleotides: 5. Germline lookup yields CDR1 ENHRY and CDR2 SYGVKD. This CDR3 is 14 amino acids long. Per the study methods: Reference gene primer amplification yielded estimated nucleated cell counts. The repertoire was sequenced with immunoSEQ multiplex PCR; TCRdb's copy has only in-frame clones and lacks some. The D gene and trimming were derived from the DNA, and the V and J assignments and clone size from that table. The sample lists 250,000 or so clones, about 88% occurring once. The chain is built from TRBV10-3 and TRBJ1-1; 8 bases are shared with TRBD1. The source of this sequence is a woman aged 35 to 49 who had recovered from COVID-19. Sequencing was carried out using peripheral blood. CDR3 residues: CAISGQGAGTEAFF. In DNA form, the CDR3 reads TGTGCCATCAGTGGGCAGGGGGCTGGCACTGAAGCTTTCTTT.